This T cell receptor (beta chain) was found in a study of vaccination effects on CD4 cells after COVID-19. After expansion with viral peptide pools in the ViraFEST assay, antigen-specific CD4+ T cells were sequenced. Following a 10-day culture, CD4+ T cells were purified. Confirmation by PCR established that the person had SARS-CoV-2 infection between March and December 2020. Using immunoSEQ multiplex PCR, the repertoire was profiled, and TCRdb retains in-frame clones only, with some absent. The sample lists roughly 45,000 clones; around 72% were seen once. As regards this clone: What it binds is not known.

This CDR3 region has 16 residues. The germline CDR1 and CDR2 sequences are SGDLS and YYNGEE. V gave up 0 bases and J gave up 1 base; unmatched junction bases: 0. This TCR came from a human donor who had a prior SARS-CoV-2 infection. The gene calls are TRBV9 and TRBJ2-5; 13 bases are shared with TRBD2. The source material was CD4+ T cells from PBMCs cultured with a peptide pool, sampled before COVID-19 vaccination. This CDR3 is CASSVGLAGGQETQYF. CDR3 nucleotide sequence: TGTGCCAGCAGCGTAGGACTAGCGGGGGGCCAAGAGACCCAGTACTTC.